Listed here are 25 T cell receptor beta chains from one sample, sequenced in a study of blood T cell repertoires in COVID-19. Libraries were prepared by immunoSEQ multiplex PCR; TCRdb keeps only in-frame clonotypes and omits some of them. The top ten hold roughly 2.7% of the sample, which has approximately 150,000 clones, more than 75% seen once. The sequenced material came from peripheral blood. The receptor set was obtained from a human donor with acute or convalescent COVID-19. The donor label of this sample is uncertain.

The genes are TRBV16 and TRBJ1-2; TRBD1 agrees at 12 bases. The CDR3 has 16 residues. Germline V gives CDR1 KGHSY, CDR2 FQNENV. J gave up 5 bases and V 5 bases, and 9 bases lay outside the gene matches. This CDR3 reads CASSSHGTGGLYGYTF. The CDR3 DNA follows: TGTGCCAGCAGCTCCCACGGGACAGGGGGCTTATATGGCTACACCTTC.

The chain has TRBV10-3 and TRBJ1-4, with D perhaps matching TRBD1 (5 bases). Trimming shortened V by 2 bases and J by 3 bases, and 10 bases separated the two germline ends. The germline V gene encodes CDR1 ENHRY and CDR2 SYGVKD. CDR3 size: 15 residues. CDR3 region: CAISEIGGANEKLFF. Here the CDR3 DNA reads TGTGCCATCAGTGAGATCGGGGGGGCTAATGAAAAACTGTTTTTT.

The chain links TRBV28 to TRBJ2-7; 7 bases agree with TRBD2. The V and J ends lost 7 bases and 2 bases, in that order; junction bases with no gene match: 5. Germline V gene lookup returns CDR1 MDHEN and CDR2 SYDVKM. The CDR3 is made up of 13 amino acids. CDR3 region: CASTALATYEQYF. The CDR3 DNA reads TGTGCCAGCACCGCACTAGCGACCTACGAGCAGTACTTC.

This sequence joins TRBV7-3 and TRBJ2-3; TRBD2 matches at 14 bases. V lost 5 bases, J lost 1 base, and 2 bases stayed unmatched. The CDR3 loop spans 16 amino acids. Germline values: CDR1 SGHTA, CDR2 FQGTGA. CDR3 sequence: CASSQGLAGGTDTQYF. In nucleotides, the CDR3 is TGTGCCAGCAGCCAGGGACTAGCGGGGGGCACAGATACGCAGTATTTT.

The chain recombines TRBV30 with TRBJ2-3, with 8 bases lining up with TRBD2. Losses at the gene ends were 5 bases for V and 2 bases for J; bases not matched to a gene: 9. The CDR3 contains 15 residues. Germline V lookup: CDR1 GTSNPN, CDR2 SVGIG (reference sequence). The DNA for the CDR3 is TGTGCCTGGGGGGGAGCGGGGGATTACACAGATACGCAGTATTTT. Protein: CAWGGAGDYTDTQYF.

The CDR3 loop reads CASSFRWDRGRVGNQPQHF. The CDR3 DNA reads as TGTGCCAGCAGTTTCCGTTGGGACAGGGGGCGAGTCGGTAATCAGCCCCAGCATTTT. The chain combines TRBV28 with TRBJ1-5; 12 positions agree with TRBD1. Losses at the gene ends were 3 bases for V and 4 bases for J; bases not matched to a gene: 13. Germline-derived CDR1 and CDR2 are MDHEN and SYDVKM. CDR3 length: 19 amino acids.

The chain uses TRBV2 and TRBJ2-5, with D hard to call. There are 12 residues in the CDR3. In germline, CDR1 is SNHLY, CDR2 FYNNEI. Between the trimmed V and J ends, which lost 7 bases and 2 bases, there was a span of 8 bases. CDR3 sequence (DNA): TGTGCCAGCAAGCGAGTACAAGAGACCCAGTACTTC. This sequence encodes CASKRVQETQYF.

This clone has a handful of counts. The rearrangement joins TRBV9 to TRBJ2-5, with TRBD1 identical over 10 bases. The V gene end was trimmed by 4 bases and the J gene end by 4 bases; junction bases not matched to a gene: 16. The CDR3 is 18 amino acids. Germline V gene data show CDR1 as SGDLS and CDR2 as YYNGEE. CDR3 amino acids: CASSHRGGDRGWLETQYF. CDR3 in DNA: TGTGCCAGCAGCCATCGAGGGGGGGACAGGGGATGGTTAGAGACCCAGTACTTC.

The V call is TRBV19, the J call TRBJ1-2; 10 nucleotides agree with TRBD1. J lost 7 bases, V lost 6 bases, and 5 bases had no gene match. CDR1 is LNHDA and CDR2 is SQIVND in the germline V gene (reference sequence). There are 13 residues in the CDR3. CDR3 residues: CASSKDRGGGYTF. The CDR3 nucleotides are TGTGCCAGTAGCAAGGACAGGGGGGGTGGCTACACCTTC.

As to this clone: The same CDR3 arises from other DNA sequences in this sample as well. The rearrangement joins TRBV28 to TRBJ1-5; D unresolved. V was cut by 9 bases and J by 3 bases, with 9 bases left in between. The CDR3 contains 12 residues. CDR1 is MDHEN and CDR2 is SYDVKM in the germline V gene. The CDR3 sequence: CASRGYNQPQHF. In DNA, the CDR3 is TGTGCCAGTAGAGGATACAATCAGCCCCAGCATTTT.

This chain links TRBV7-8 with TRBJ2-5, with D maybe TRBD2 (5 bases). Trimming removed 5 bases from V and 5 bases from J, with 9 bases in between. The CDR3 is 12 amino acids. Germline assignment: CDR1 SGHVS and CDR2 FQNEAQ. For the CDR3, the DNA is TGTGCCAGCAGCGCAAGAGGGGAGACCCAGTACTTC. Translating gives CASSARGETQYF.

V and J are TRBV4-2 and TRBJ2-5; D is undetermined. CDR3 length: 13 amino acids. V gave up 0 bases and J gave up 5 bases, with 7 bases separating them. CDR1 and CDR2 from the germline V gene are LGHNA and YNFKEQ. In nucleotides, the CDR3 is TGTGCCAGCAGCCAAGATTTCGGGGAGACCCAGTACTTC. The encoded protein is CASSQDFGETQYF.

This clone was picked up one time. The chain employs TRBV3-1 (or the pseudogene TRBV3-2) and TRBJ1-3; weak D call: TRBD1 (5 bases). This CDR3 region has 16 residues. Germline CDR1 is LGHDT and CDR2 is YNNKEL (reference sequence). The V end lost 4 bases, the J end lost 1 base, and 14 bases lay between the germline ends. In nucleotides, the CDR3 is TGTGCCAGCAGCCCGCCTCGACAGCTATCTGGAAACACCATATATTTT. It specifies CASSPPRQLSGNTIYF.

The chain is built from TRBV7-9 and TRBJ1-1; unclear D gene. Germline V CDR1 and CDR2: SEHNR, FQNEAQ (reference sequence). The CDR3 extends over 15 amino acids. Trimming stripped 5 bases from V and 2 bases from J, with 15 bases between. The CDR3 nucleotides read TGTGCCAGCAGCCCGCTCCTCGGGATAAACACTGAAGCTTTCTTT. This translates into CASSPLLGINTEAFF.

This clone has more than one count but fewer than ten. The gene calls are TRBV12-3 or TRBV12-4 and TRBJ1-2; TRBD1 might be the D (6 bases). V lost 6 bases, J lost 5 bases, and 13 bases lay in between. CDR3 length: 13 amino acids. In DNA, the CDR3 is TGTGCCAGCAGCCGGACAGCTGGGTATGGCTACACCTTC. It encodes CASSRTAGYGYTF.

The chain joins TRBV4-1 to TRBJ2-5, with 7 positions matching TRBD1. Germline values: CDR1 MGHRA, CDR2 YSYEKL. Losses at the gene ends were 3 bases for V and 4 bases for J; bases not matched to a gene: 11. The CDR3 is made up of 16 amino acids. The CDR3: CASSHDPRQGVETQYF. CDR3 nucleotide sequence: TGCGCCAGCAGCCACGACCCACGACAGGGAGTAGAGACCCAGTACTTC.

The chain links TRBV18 to TRBJ1-6; no definite D call. Per germline, CDR1 KGHSH and CDR2 LQKENI. Trimming left V 2 bases short and J 16 bases short, with 15 bases between. This CDR3 spans 13 amino acids. The CDR3 spells CASSPGREGFLHF. The CDR3 DNA reads TGTGCCAGCTCACCAGGCCGGGAAGGGTTTCTCCACTTT.

The rearrangement uses TRBV18 and TRBJ1-2; D remains unclear. V dropped 5 bases and J dropped 2 bases, with 12 bases sitting between them. There are 14 residues in the CDR3. Germline CDR1 KGHSH, CDR2 LQKENI. CDR3 nucleotides: TGTGCCAGCTCATTACGGGAGGCCAACTATGGCTACACCTTC. This sequence encodes CASSLREANYGYTF.

V usage is TRBV7-8 and J usage is TRBJ2-1, with D perhaps matching TRBD2 (5 bases). The CDR3 covers 13 residues. The V end lost 3 bases, the J end lost 4 bases, and 7 bases lay between the germline ends. CDR1 and CDR2 from the germline V gene are SGHVS and FQNEAQ. CDR3 sequence: CASSFGLYNEQFF. In DNA form, the CDR3 reads TGTGCCAGCAGCTTTGGACTTTACAATGAGCAGTTCTTC.

J is TRBJ2-7 and V is TRBV6-6; perhaps TRBD2 as D (6 bases). This CDR3 is 14 amino acids long. Germline CDR1 is MNHNY and CDR2 is SVGAGI (reference sequence). V was trimmed by 0 bases and J by 2 bases, leaving 8 bases between them. CDR3 amino acids: CASSYSGGPYEQYV. In DNA, the CDR3 is TGTGCCAGCAGTTACTCGGGGGGTCCCTACGAGCAGTACGTC.

V gene TRBV5-5 combines with J gene TRBJ2-6; TRBD2 might be the D (5 bases). Trimming took off 2 bases at V and 0 bases at J, with 12 bases between the two ends. Germline values: CDR1 SGHKS, CDR2 YYEKEE (reference sequence). CDR3 length: 17 amino acids. CDR3 amino acids: CASSLRGLLSGANVLTF. The CDR3 DNA sequence: TGTGCCAGCAGCTTACGAGGGCTGCTCTCTGGGGCCAACGTCCTGACTTTC.

This chain joins TRBV6-5 and TRBJ1-1, with a weak D call TRBD1 (5 bases). Per germline, CDR1 MNHEY and CDR2 SVGAGI. The CDR3 consists of 14 residues. Trimming shortened V by 7 bases and J by 0 bases, and 12 bases separated the two germline ends. CDR3 DNA sequence: TGTGCCAGCATTCCAAGGGGCCTGAACACTGAAGCTTTCTTT. Amino acids: CASIPRGLNTEAFF.

The chain combines TRBV19 with TRBJ1-5, with 10 bases identical to TRBD1. The junction had 7 bases not matched to a gene; V was cut back by 3 bases and J by 8 bases. CDR1 and CDR2 from the germline V gene are LNHDA and SQIVND (reference sequence). The CDR3 consists of 15 residues. The CDR3 DNA sequence: TGTGCCAGTAGTATCGGGGACAGGGGACAAGAGCCCCAGCATTTT. Translated: CASSIGDRGQEPQHF.

This sequence joins TRBV9 and TRBJ2-1, with D possibly matching TRBD2 (5 bases). The CDR3 length is 15 residues. Germline-derived CDR1 and CDR2 are SGDLS and YYNGEE. Trimming left V 0 bases short and J 3 bases short, with 10 bases between. The CDR3 sequence: CASSVESGNYNEQFF. The CDR3 coding sequence is TGTGCCAGCAGCGTAGAGTCGGGGAACTACAATGAGCAGTTCTTC.

The chain uses TRBV7-9 and TRBJ2-7, with a tentative D call TRBD2 (5 bases). The CDR3 covers 12 residues. Germline V lookup: CDR1 SEHNR, CDR2 FQNEAQ (reference sequence). With 2 bases removed from V and 12 bases from J, the gap between germline ends came to 14 bases. The CDR3 region has the DNA TGTGCCAGCAGCTTAAATCAGGCCGCGGGGTACTTC. Residues: CASSLNQAAGYF.